The sequence of this T cell receptor beta chain was determined in a study of T cell clonality in common variable immunodeficiency (dated by TCRdb to 2014 to 2015). What the study reported, not specific to this receptor: Compared with healthy controls, CVID subjects showed increased TCRbeta clonality (t-test p = 0.018), a feature most characteristic of about a third of subjects. According to the authors, finding the cause of the higher clonality in CVID would require sequencing the repertoires of T cell subpopulations. Correlations between repertoire features and clinical complications were limited by patient heterogeneity within the CVID cohort. Despite equal DNA input, controls averaged around 87,000 unique sequences per sample versus about 31,547 in CVID samples. CVID TCRbeta sequences were reported to have fewer deletions and N-nucleotide insertions and to lack highly modified clones with 13 or more V deletions. Fewer TCRbeta clones were shared among CVID subjects than among healthy controls (p < 0.0001).

The sample holds many counts of this clone. Its antigen specificity is not known. The observed sequence ends 3 residues before the CDR3 terminus, with the missing tail filled in from the germline J gene. CDR1 and CDR2 (MNHNS, SASEGT) derive from the germline V gene. Reading from cysteine to phenylalanine, the CDR3 counts 14 amino acids. Of the CDR3's DNA, 33 bases were read; they are in frame from base 1. V loses 2 bases at its end and J loses 9 bases; junction bases beyond the gene matches: 5. Both CVID patients and healthy controls were predominantly of Caucasian heritage. Heparinized peripheral whole blood samples of about 4.5 to 9 ml were obtained from each donor. Genomic DNA from adults with common variable immune deficiency (CVID) and from healthy adult controls was used to sequence TCRbeta CDR3 repertoires. The control group was made up of approximately 22 healthy adult volunteers (roughly ten male and 12 female) whose ages ranged from roughly 20 to 75 years, with a mean age of approximately 32. Diluted blood was density-centrifuged over Hypaque 1077 or Ficoll-Paque to isolate peripheral blood mononuclear cells. Genomic DNA was obtained from unsorted mononuclear cells through either Qiagen column purification or a centrifugation-based method.

For sequencing, equivalent amounts of genomic DNA were input from CVID and control samples. For every sample, a 60 bp segment covering the rearranged TCRbeta CDR3 region was amplified and then sequenced. TCRbeta amplification used the immunoSEQ assay, a bias-corrected multiplex PCR with high-throughput sequencing. The original methods were these. Every unique nucleotide sequence was considered a clone and was annotated with V, D and J genes, copy number and frequency. Sequences were labeled productive if in frame, and non-productive if out of frame or containing stop codons. As previously described, Shannon's entropy was used to calculate clonality. The predicted amino acid sequences of productive clones were used to derive the mean CDR3 Kyte-Doolittle hydropathy. Scaled V gene usage was hierarchically clustered using Manhattan distance and complete linkage with the R hclust function. To assess clone sharing by CDR3 amino acid sequence, 12 repertoires per group were resampled over 100 rounds. The repertoires were searched for 70 published EBV-specific and roughly 240 published CMV-specific TCRbeta sequences. After a couple of CVID samples that produced fewer than 10,000 sequences were dropped from the analysis, 42 CVID repertoires remained. TCRdb holds this immuneACCESS table with in-frame rearrangements only. Some clones are missing; in checked studies, unresolved V genes explain under half, and the rest has no known cause. V, J and clone size are taken as reported in that table, and D and trimming were inferred from the DNA itself. Listed for this sample are about 60,000 clones, none observed only a single time. 1.6% of the sample comes from the top ten.

The V and J segments used are TRBV6-1 and TRBJ2-4, and 9 bases in between align with TRBD2. Sequencing was done on a sample of peripheral blood mononuclear cells. This TCR was recovered from a person aged 18 to 75 in good health. CDR3 DNA (partial): TGTGCCAGCAGTGAACTAGCGGGAAGGGGCATT. This codes for CASSELAGRGI. The CDR3 in its entirety is CASSELAGRGIQYF.